This passage covers 20 T cell receptor beta chains from one sample sequenced in a study of identifying expanded T cells in peripheral blood (dated by TCRdb to the late 2010s). Libraries came from the immunoSEQ multiplex PCR assay. TCRdb's version of the immuneACCESS table is confined to in-frame rearrangements and falls short of the full clone set. An unresolved V gene accounts for under half of the shortfall where checked; the remainder is of unknown origin. In this sample the table shows 100,000 or so clones, around 89% of which occur a single time. Together, the top ten hold roughly 17% of the sample. Sequencing was done on a sample of blood. The source is a person aged 18-69 years in good health.

This clone was seen just once. The rearrangement joins TRBV28 to TRBJ1-2; possible D gene TRBD1, 5 bases. The germline CDR1 and CDR2 sequences are MDHEN and SYDVKM. V dropped 7 bases and J dropped 0 bases, with 6 bases sitting between them. CDR3 size: 12 residues. The CDR3 nucleotides are TGTGCCAGCAAGGGGACTAACTATGGCTACACCTTC. Translation gives CASKGTNYGYTF.

The gene calls are TRBV5-6 and TRBJ1-5; 9 bases are shared with TRBD1. V lost 0 bases to trimming and J lost 2 bases; unmatched junction nucleotides: 0. The CDR3 consists of 15 residues. The germline CDR1 and CDR2 sequences are SGHDT and YYEEEE. The DNA for the CDR3 is TGTGCCAGCAGCTTGGGGACAGGGGGCAATCAGCCCCAGCATTTT. Translated: CASSLGTGGNQPQHF.

In this sample, this clone turned up a few times. This chain links TRBV28 with TRBJ2-3; D is possibly TRBD1 (6 bases). From germline, CDR1 is MDHEN and CDR2 SYDVKM. V was cut by 6 bases and J by 0 bases, with 7 bases left in between. The CDR3 runs to 13 residues. The DNA of the CDR3 is TGTGCCAGCAGGGACAGTAGCACAGATACGCAGTATTTT. It is translated as CASRDSSTDTQYF.

The V call is TRBV5-4, the J call TRBJ2-5, with D tentatively TRBD2 (5 bases). The CDR3 spans 11 residues. Germline V gene sequence: CDR1 SGHNT, CDR2 YYREEE (reference sequence). The V and J ends lost 4 bases and 7 bases respectively, with 8 bases between them. The CDR3 region has the DNA TGTGCCAGCAGCGCGGCGGGGACCCAGTACTTC. Protein: CASSAAGTQYF.

The genes are TRBV18 and TRBJ2-7; 7 bases agree with TRBD1. CDR3 length equals 14 residues. Germline CDR1 and CDR2: KGHSH and LQKENI. The V gene end was trimmed by 4 bases and the J gene end by 2 bases; junction bases not matched to a gene: 5. Here the CDR3 reads CASSHRDSPYEQYF. CDR3 in DNA: TGTGCCAGCTCACATCGGGACAGCCCCTACGAGCAGTACTTC. Using reference TRBV18 and TRBJ2-7 for the parts outside the CDR3, the full variable domain is NAGVMQNPRHLVRRRGQEARLRCSPMKGHSHVYWYRQLPEEGLKFMVYLQKENIIDESGMPKERFSAEFPKEGPSILRIQQVVRGDSAAYFCASSHRDSPYEQYFGPGTRLTVT.

V gene TRBV5-5 combines with J gene TRBJ2-3; D is uncertain. This CDR3 region has 17 residues. Germline V CDR1 and CDR2: SGHKS, YYEKEE (reference sequence). With 4 bases removed from V and 5 bases from J, the gap between germline ends came to 23 bases. This chain's CDR3 is CASSLSTSSTKGDTQYF. The CDR3 nucleotides are TGTGCCAGCAGCCTATCGACCTCTAGTACCAAAGGAGATACGCAGTATTTT.

V and J are TRBV7-9 and TRBJ2-7; no clear D gene. The germline V gene has CDR1 SEHNR and CDR2 FQNEAQ (reference sequence). CDR3 length: 14 amino acids. Trimming took 5 bases from V and 1 from J, leaving 12 bases between them. The DNA for the CDR3 is TGTGCCAGCAGCCCGGCCCCCCAGTCCTACGAGCAGTACTTC. It specifies CASSPAPQSYEQYF.

The chain has TRBV5-1 and TRBJ2-3; 9 bases fit TRBD2. The CDR3 spans 15 residues. V lost 4 bases, J lost 4 bases, and 7 bases stayed unmatched. The germline V gene encodes CDR1 SGHRS and CDR2 YFSETQ. The CDR3 protein is CASSTSGLRSDTQYF. The CDR3 nucleotides are TGCGCCAGCAGCACTAGCGGGCTTAGGTCAGATACGCAGTATTTT.

The chain carries TRBV18 and TRBJ1-1; 7 positions agree with TRBD1. The germline gives CDR1 KGHSH, CDR2 LQKENI. CDR3 length: 13 residues. Trimming at V came to 3 bases and at J to 10 bases, leaving 8 bases not matched to a gene. This CDR3 is CASSPTSDRAAFF. The DNA of the CDR3 is TGTGCCAGCTCACCGACCTCAGACAGGGCAGCTTTCTTT.

To note about this clone: Other DNA sequences in this sample translate to the same CDR3. V is TRBV19 and J is TRBJ1-1, with 8 bases identical to TRBD1. This CDR3 has 13 residues. V shed 9 bases, J shed 1 base, and the junction held 4 bases outside the gene matches. CDR1 is LNHDA, CDR2 SQIVND, per germline (reference sequence). DNA of the CDR3: TGTGCCAGCCTAGGACAGGGGAACACTGAAGCTTTCTTT. Protein: CASLGQGNTEAFF.

The J gene is TRBJ2-3, the V gene TRBV6-5; 11 positions match TRBD2. The junction had 4 bases not matched to a gene; V was cut back by 6 bases and J by 2 bases. Per the germline V gene, CDR1 is MNHEY and CDR2 is SVGAGI. The CDR3 runs to 15 residues. The CDR3 region is CASSYSGGDTDTQYF. CDR3 bases: TGTGCCAGCAGCTATAGCGGGGGGGACACAGATACGCAGTATTTT.

A few counts support this clone. J is TRBJ1-2 and V is TRBV5-6, with D maybe TRBD1 (6 bases). CDR1 and CDR2 from the germline V gene are SGHDT and YYEEEE. With 4 bases removed from V and 4 bases from J, the gap between germline ends came to 20 bases. CDR3 length: 16 amino acids. In DNA form, the CDR3 reads TGTGCCAGCAGCGTGGGACCGACAGGACTCCTCTATGGCTACACCTTC. It is translated as CASSVGPTGLLYGYTF.

CDR3 sequence: CASSLGRGQEGFRTEAFF. CDR3 coding DNA: TGTGCCAGCAGCTTAGGACGCGGACAGGAGGGGTTTCGCACTGAAGCTTTCTTT. The J gene is TRBJ1-1, the V gene TRBV7-8, with 7 bases aligning to TRBD1. Germline-derived CDR1 and CDR2 are SGHVS and FQNEAQ. The CDR3 sequence is 18 residues long. Trimming removed 1 base from V and 4 bases from J; junction bases left unmatched: 15.

The chain recombines TRBV10-2 with TRBJ2-3, with a possible D match to TRBD1 (5 bases). Trimming shortened V by 6 bases and J by 0 bases, and 7 bases separated the two germline ends. The CDR3 loop spans 13 amino acids. Germline CDR1 is WSHSY and CDR2 is SAAADI. The CDR3 here is CASRGPSTDTQYF. Written as DNA, the CDR3 is TGCGCCAGCAGGGGGCCTAGCACAGATACGCAGTATTTT.

The chain carries TRBV6-5 and TRBJ1-3; weak D call: TRBD1 (5 bases). Trimming stripped 0 bases from V and 0 bases from J, with 9 bases between. The CDR3 has 16 residues. Germline CDR1 and CDR2: MNHEY and SVGAGI. The CDR3 bases are TGTGCCAGCAGTTACTCAGGGGACCCCTCTGGAAACACCATATATTTT. Residues: CASSYSGDPSGNTIYF.

V gene TRBV27 combines with J gene TRBJ2-5, with D tentatively TRBD2 (5 bases). The DNA end lines up better with TRBJ2-7; the J call may be wrong. Germline CDR1 reads MNHEY; CDR2 reads SMNVEV (reference sequence). The length of the CDR3 is 14 residues. The CDR3 sequence: CASSSGVRVYEQYF. The CDR3 nucleotides are TGTGCCAGCAGCTCCGGGGTCAGAGTCTACGAGCAGTACTTC.

This clone was counted a few times. The gene calls are TRBV18 and TRBJ1-5, with 7 bases that match TRBD1. Trimming cost V 3 bases and J 4 bases; bases outside gene matches: 9. The CDR3 sequence is 16 residues long. The V gene's germline CDR1 is KGHSH and CDR2 LQKENI. CDR3 region: CASSPFGGQLNQPQHF. Written as DNA, the CDR3 is TGTGCCAGCTCACCCTTCGGGGGACAGCTAAATCAGCCCCAGCATTTT.

The J gene is TRBJ1-2, the V gene TRBV5-4; maybe TRBD1 (6 bases). CDR1 and CDR2 (germline): SGHNT, YYREEE (reference sequence). V was trimmed by 0 bases and J by 7 bases, leaving 16 bases between them. This CDR3 has 15 amino acids. CDR3 bases: TGTGCCAGCAGCTTGGCCTGGACAGCGGCAGGTGGCTACACCTTC. It codes for CASSLAWTAAGGYTF.

The chain carries TRBV7-9 and TRBJ2-5; TRBD2 agrees at 13 bases. Germline V lookup: CDR1 SEHNR, CDR2 FQNEAQ (reference sequence). The CDR3 runs 17 residues. The V and J ends lost 1 base and 2 bases, in that order; junction bases with no gene match: 4. CDR3 region: CASSLGLAGGPQETQYF. CDR3 DNA: TGTGCCAGCAGCTTAGGACTAGCGGGGGGTCCTCAAGAGACCCAGTACTTC.

The DNA of the CDR3 is TGCGCCAGCAGCCAGCGGACAGGGGTAACTGAAGCTTTCTTT. It specifies CASSQRTGVTEAFF. This chain uses TRBV4-1 with TRBJ1-1; 9 nucleotides align to TRBD1. The length of the CDR3 is 14 residues. Germline CDR1 and CDR2: MGHRA and YSYEKL. Trimming at V came to 3 bases and at J to 5 bases, leaving 4 bases not matched to a gene.